These T cell receptor beta chains were read from a single sample in a study of T cell repertoires in cytomegalovirus infection. One entry per CDR3 protein, called by TCRdb with MiXCR from the reads. This sample yields around 58,000 distinct CDR3 sequences, of which 20% to 25% are seen a single time; roughly 73% belongs to the top ten. No antigen has been identified for these receptors. This specimen consisted of CD8+ T cells from cultured PBMCs, obtained from culture after CMV antigen stimulation. The receptors here all came from a human donor in good health (CMV status not recorded). Some clones in this sample may be carry-over from other donors' samples. Each CDR3 is given with its conserved first and last residue. A D gene is named only where the DNA matches it firmly. Clone size appears in some rows only: once, few, many, or a class for an expanded clone.

v_call	d_call	clone_size	j_call	cdr3_nt	cdr3_aa
TRBV4-3	.	few	TRBJ2-1	TGCGCCAGCAGCCCTGTGGGGGGGGCCAATGAGCAGTTCTTC	CASSPVGGANEQFF
TRBV7-2	.	.	TRBJ1-6	TGTGCCAGCAGCTTAGAGCGGGCAGGTTCCTATAATTCACCCCTCCACTTT	CASSLERAGSYNSPLHF
TRBV6-5	TRBD1	few	TRBJ1-2	TGTGCCAGCAGTGGGGACAGATACTATGGCTACACCTTC	CASSGDRYYGYTF
TRBV7-8	.	.	TRBJ2-3	TGTGCCAGCAGCCACATAGCGGATTACACAGATACGCAGTATTTT	CASSHIADYTDTQYF
TRBV7-2	.	.	TRBJ1-5	TGTGCCAGCAGCTTAGTGAGGGGGGATCAGCCCCAGCATTTT	CASSLVRGDQPQHF
TRBV7-9	.	few	TRBJ1-5	TGTGCCAGCAGCTCATCGACGGGCTATAGCAATCAGCCCCAGCATTTT	CASSSSTGYSNQPQHF
TRBV5-6	.	few	TRBJ1-1	TGTGCCAGCAGCGGGGGGACCTTCACTGAAGCTTTCTTT	CASSGGTFTEAFF
TRBV28	.	.	TRBJ2-2	TGTGCCAGCCATTACGCCGGGAGGGGGCTGAGTACCGGGGAGCTGTTTTTT	CASHYAGRGLSTGELFF
TRBV27	.	once	TRBJ1-1	TGTGCCAGCAGCCCTTATTGGGCGAACACTGAAGCTTTCTTT	CASSPYWANTEAFF
TRBV20-1	.	.	TRBJ1-2	TGCAGTGCCTCTACTGTGGGGGGAGAAGGCTATGGCTACACCTTC	CSASTVGGEGYGYTF